Presented here are 4 T cell receptor beta chains from one specimen sequenced in a study of CD8 T cells in ankylosing spondylitis. General study findings and limits: What appeared characteristic of ankylosing spondylitis blood was a TCR beta motif of eight highly homologous variants.

Antigens of these TCRs are unknown. One entry per CDR3 protein results from TCRdb running MiXCR on the 5' RACE reads. The sample has 350,000 to 550,000 distinct CDR3 sequences, approximately 26% seen once. Sequencing was performed on blood, either unsorted or a sorted T cell fraction (not recorded which). These receptors came from a male donor with ankylosing spondylitis.

The V gene is TRBV10-3, the J gene TRBJ2-1, with TRBD1 matching 8 bases. With 4 bases clipped from V and 0 bases from J, the junction kept 2 bases outside the gene matches. The CDR3 extends over 15 amino acids. Germline loops: CDR1 ENHRY, CDR2 SYGVKD. The CDR3 DNA follows: TGTGCCATCAGTGGACAGGGGAGCTCCTACAATGAGCAGTTCTTC. Its protein product is CAISGQGSSYNEQFF.

For the CDR3, the DNA is TGTGCCAGCTCACCCGGACTAGCGGGACTACCAGATACGCAGTATTTT. This gives the protein CASSPGLAGLPDTQYF. The chain carries TRBV18 and TRBJ2-3; TRBD2 aligns across 12 bases. Looked up from germline, CDR1 is KGHSH and CDR2 is LQKENI. Germline trimming cut 3 bases from V and 4 bases from J; bases unmatched to any gene: 5. The CDR3 is 16 amino acids.

This clonotype was detected once. The rearrangement joins TRBV6-1 to TRBJ1-2, with D unclear. Trimming removed 0 bases from V and 8 bases from J, with 13 bases in between. Germline CDR1 and CDR2: MNHNS and SASEGT. The CDR3 covers 14 residues. CDR3 nucleotide sequence: TGTGCCAGCAGTGAAGCGTTGACAATTTCGGGCTACACCTTC. It encodes CASSEALTISGYTF.

CDR3 DNA: TGCAGTGCTAGAGCTGGGGGGCTGCAGCAGTACGTC. This gives the protein CSARAGGLQQYV. The V gene is TRBV20-1, the J gene TRBJ2-7; the D call may be TRBD1 or TRBD2 (6 bases each). The germline V gene has CDR1 DFQATT and CDR2 SNEGSKA (reference sequence). This CDR3 is built from 12 residues. With 1 base removed from V and 8 bases from J, the gap between germline ends came to 12 bases.